This T cell receptor (beta chain) was sequenced in a study of CXCR3-negative and CXCR3-positive naive CD8 T cells. Study findings and constraints: Naive cells with CXCR3 showed TRB CDR3s that were more hydrophobic than those in CXCR3-negative naive cells.

The germline V gene encodes CDR1 ENHRY and CDR2 SYGVKD. This CDR3 has 15 residues. A remark on this clonotype: Its specificity is unknown.

The authors made the TRB cDNA libraries by 5' RACE using UMI labels. From its re-call of the 5' RACE reads, TCRdb lists each CDR3 protein once, without DNA. The table for this sample gives under 85,000 distinct CDR3 sequences. Sequencing was carried out using naive CXCR3+ CD8+ T cells from blood. Subset of the sample: CD45RO-CCR7+CD27+CD95- naive CD8+ T cells expressing CXCR3 (TNR3+). This receptor was identified in a human donor in good health. Some clones in this sample may be carry-over from other donors' samples. The gene calls are TRBV10-3 and TRBJ1-2. CDR3 amino acids: CAIRGGQAANYGYTF.